This T cell receptor beta chain was recorded in a study of OX40 agonist ivuxolimab in advanced cancers. The investigators sampled blood at baseline, at cycle 4 day 1, and at cycle 7 day 1. Sequenced by immunoSEQ multiplex PCR; TCRdb stores in-frame clones only, minus some. The sample records 55,000 to 75,000 clones, 86% being singletons. On this clone: What it recognizes is unknown.

V was clipped by 0 bases and J by 5 bases, with 15 bases between them. In germline, CDR1 is SGDLS, CDR2 YYNGEE. CDR3 size: 15 residues. Findings of the study overall: The average count of expanded clones was higher among CD8+ T cells than among CD4+.

The receptor comes from an adult with an advanced solid tumor such as melanoma, head and neck, liver or kidney cancer. The sample in question was CD4+ or CD8+ T cells sorted from blood, obtained in a trial of the OX40 agonist ivuxolimab. The chain carries TRBV9 and TRBJ2-7, with D possibly TRBD2 on 5 matching bases. CDR3 bases: TGTGCCAGCAGCGTAGACGGACTCCCTGGGAACGAGCAGTACTTC. Translating gives CASSVDGLPGNEQYF.